A single sample is the source of the 21 T cell receptor beta chains below, sequenced in a study of blood T cell repertoires in COVID-19. The data were produced by immunoSEQ multiplex PCR, yet TCRdb's version contains in-frame clones alone and is incomplete. The table includes around 160,000 clones, 65% to 85% detected once. The sequencing input was peripheral blood. The receptor set was obtained from a man in his 60s with active or convalescent COVID-19.

Points on this clone: Other DNA sequences in the same sample also yield this CDR3. This rearrangement joins TRBV6-6 to TRBJ2-1, with no clear D. Trimming pared 2 bases from V and 0 bases from J, leaving 8 bases between. In germline, CDR1 is MNHNY, CDR2 SVGAGI (reference sequence). The CDR3 loop spans 15 amino acids. The CDR3 sequence: CASSYEASSYNEQFF. Here the CDR3 DNA reads TGTGCCAGCAGTTACGAAGCGAGCTCCTACAATGAGCAGTTCTTC.

The chain is built from TRBV18 and TRBJ1-2; TRBD1 is a possible D gene (5 bases). V was clipped by 0 bases and J by 7 bases, with 6 bases between them. This CDR3 has 12 residues. Germline lookup yields CDR1 KGHSH and CDR2 LQKENI. As DNA, the CDR3 is TGTGCCAGCTCACCACCGGGGGGTGGCTACACCTTC. Translating gives CASSPPGGGYTF.

The chain couples TRBV9 to TRBJ1-4, with 9 bases fitting TRBD1. Germline values: CDR1 SGDLS, CDR2 YYNGEE. Trimming took 3 bases from V and 0 from J; bases not matched to a gene: 9. This CDR3 contains 18 residues. In DNA form, the CDR3 reads TGTGCCAGCAGCGCCCGGGACAGGGCTTATGCAACTAATGAAAAACTGTTTTTT. This codes for CASSARDRAYATNEKLFF.

The V gene is TRBV7-2, the J gene TRBJ2-5, with 8 bases fitting TRBD2. CDR3 length: 16 amino acids. J lost 6 bases, V lost 5 bases, and 14 bases had no gene match. Looked up from germline, CDR1 is SGHTA and CDR2 is FQGNSA. The CDR3 DNA reads as TGTGCCAGCAGCCCCGGACTTGAGGCGGGGGGCAAGACCCAGTACTTC. Translation: CASSPGLEAGGKTQYF. Filled out from reference TRBV7-2 and TRBJ2-5, the complete variable domain reads GAGVSQSPSNKVTEKGKDVELRCDPISGHTALYWYRQSLGQGLEFLIYFQGNSAPDKSGLPSDRFSAERTGGSVSTLTIQRTQQEDSAVYLCASSPGLEAGGKTQYFGPGTRLLVL.

The count of this clone is one. The chain employs TRBV12-3 or TRBV12-4 and TRBJ1-5; a possible D gene is TRBD1 (6 bases). V lost 7 bases and J lost 4, with 11 bases in between. The CDR3 spans 13 residues. The CDR3 nucleotides read TGTGCCAGCAACTCCGGACAGAATCAGCCCCAGCATTTT. This gives the protein CASNSGQNQPQHF.

The chain recombines TRBV7-2 with TRBJ2-1; TRBD2 agrees at 10 bases. CDR1 is SGHTA and CDR2 is FQGNSA in the germline V gene. V lost 4 bases to trimming and J lost 5 bases; unmatched junction nucleotides: 5. CDR3 length equals 15 residues. The CDR3 nucleotides are TGTGCCAGCAGCTCTAGCGGGAGACTCCACAATGAGCAGTTCTTC. Protein: CASSSSGRLHNEQFF.

This chain links TRBV15 with TRBJ1-5; TRBD1 aligns across 10 bases. V shed 2 bases and J 0 bases; nucleotides not matched to a gene: 7. The CDR3 sequence is 18 residues long. Germline-derived CDR1 and CDR2 are LNHNV and YYDKDF (reference sequence). CDR3: CATSRPSGTGDSNQPQHF. DNA for the CDR3: TGTGCCACCAGCAGACCTTCCGGGACAGGGGATAGCAATCAGCCCCAGCATTTT.

V gene TRBV18 combines with J gene TRBJ2-3, with 7 positions matching TRBD2. The length of the CDR3 is 15 residues. Germline V CDR1 and CDR2: KGHSH, LQKENI. Germline trimming cut 3 bases from V and 0 bases from J; bases unmatched to any gene: 3. The CDR3 coding sequence is TGTGCCAGCTCACCGCGGGAGATGAGCACAGATACGCAGTATTTT. Amino acid sequence: CASSPREMSTDTQYF. Full variable domain (missing parts from reference TRBV18 and TRBJ2-3): NAGVMQNPRHLVRRRGQEARLRCSPMKGHSHVYWYRQLPEEGLKFMVYLQKENIIDESGMPKERFSAEFPKEGPSILRIQQVVRGDSAAYFCASSPREMSTDTQYFGPGTRLTVL.

This clone occurred once. The chain links TRBV28 to TRBJ2-7, with 8 bases matching TRBD1. This CDR3 has 16 residues. Trimming at V came to 4 bases and at J to 0 bases, leaving 8 bases not matched to a gene. Germline V gene lookup returns CDR1 MDHEN and CDR2 SYDVKM. The CDR3, as DNA: TGTGCCAGCAGTTCCTACAGGGGGTTTGGCTCCTACGAGCAGTACTTC. Translated, it gives CASSSYRGFGSYEQYF.

In nucleotides, the CDR3 is TGTGCCAGTAGTATGACGGGAGGAGGGTTAGAGACCCAGTACTTC. It specifies CASSMTGGGLETQYF. The chain uses TRBV19 and TRBJ2-5; 7 positions match TRBD2. This CDR3 is built from 15 residues. Germline values: CDR1 LNHDA, CDR2 SQIVND (reference sequence). V gave up 3 bases and J gave up 4 bases; unmatched junction bases: 8.

The rearrangement joins TRBV29-1 to TRBJ1-5; 8 bases are shared with TRBD1. The CDR3 has 14 residues. Per germline, CDR1 SQVTM and CDR2 ANQGSEA. The V segment lost 7 bases and the J segment 4 bases; nucleotides outside the gene matches: 9. CDR3 sequence (DNA): TGCAGCGCGAAGCTGACAGGGGTTAATCAGCCCCAGCATTTT. Translation: CSAKLTGVNQPQHF. The whole variable domain, filled in from reference TRBV29-1 and TRBJ1-5, reads SAVISQKPSRDICQRGTSLTIQCQVDSQVTMMFWYRQQPGQSLTLIATANQGSEATYESGFVIDKFPISRPNLTFSTLTVSNMSPEDSSIYLCSAKLTGVNQPQHFGDGTRLSIL.

The sample holds one count of this clone. This chain uses TRBV5-1 with TRBJ2-7; D is perhaps TRBD1 (7 bases). This CDR3 is 18 amino acids long. Germline V lookup: CDR1 SGHRS, CDR2 YFSETQ. The ends were cut back, 0 bases at V and 3 bases at J, with 22 bases in the middle. The CDR3 DNA reads as TGCGCCAGCAGCTTGGGACAGGGATCTTCTGGGGGGCGCTACGAGCAGTACTTC. This translates into CASSLGQGSSGGRYEQYF.

V usage is TRBV28 and J usage is TRBJ2-1; 14 positions agree with TRBD2. CDR3 length equals 16 residues. The trim removed 1 base at V and 8 bases at J, leaving 4 bases unmatched. Germline CDR1 MDHEN, CDR2 SYDVKM. CDR3 DNA sequence: TGTGCCAGCAGTTTATTGGGGACTAGCGGGAGCGATGAGCAGTTCTTC. This sequence encodes CASSLLGTSGSDEQFF.

For the CDR3, the DNA is TGTGCCAGCAGGCAAGGGACAGGGTACGAGCAGTACTTC. This translates into CASRQGTGYEQYF. The rearrangement links TRBV5-4 to TRBJ2-7; TRBD1 matches 9 bases. Unmatched junction bases numbered 4, after V lost 5 bases and J lost 4 bases. Germline lookup yields CDR1 SGHNT and CDR2 YYREEE (reference sequence). This CDR3 is built from 13 residues. Complete variable domain (other parts from reference TRBV5-4 and TRBJ2-7): ETGVTQSPTHLIKTRGQQVTLRCSSQSGHNTVSWYQQALGQGPQFIFQYYREEENGRGNFPPRFSGLQFPNYSSELNVNALELDDSALYLCASRQGTGYEQYFGPGTRLTVT.

This clone showed up just a few times. V gene TRBV2 combines with J gene TRBJ1-6, with no clear D. The CDR3 spans 14 residues. The germline V gene has CDR1 SNHLY and CDR2 FYNNEI. Trimming removed 7 bases from V and 9 bases from J, with 16 bases in between. CDR3 bases: TGTGCCAGCAATAACTTCAAAATGGTTTCACCCCTCCACTTT. It is translated as CASNNFKMVSPLHF. Full variable domain (rest looked up from reference TRBV2 and TRBJ1-6): EPEVTQTPSHQVTQMGQEVILRCVPISNHLYFYWYRQILGQKVEFLVSFYNNEISEKSEIFDDQFSVERPDGSNFTLKIRSTKLEDSAMYFCASNNFKMVSPLHFGNGTRLTVT.

The chain links TRBV7-2 to TRBJ2-3, with 8 bases fitting TRBD2. The CDR3 sequence is 15 residues long. Germline CDR1 SGHTA, CDR2 FQGNSA. V trimming: 5 bases; J trimming: 3 bases; junction bases outside the gene matches: 7. CDR3 protein: CASSRGSGRTDTQYF. For the CDR3, the DNA is TGTGCCAGCAGCCGGGGGAGCGGGAGAACAGATACGCAGTATTTT. The variable domain in full, completed from reference TRBV7-2 and TRBJ2-3, reads GAGVSQSPSNKVTEKGKDVELRCDPISGHTALYWYRQSLGQGLEFLIYFQGNSAPDKSGLPSDRFSAERTGGSVSTLTIQRTQQEDSAVYLCASSRGSGRTDTQYFGPGTRLTVL.

This chain uses TRBV7-3 with TRBJ2-6; D is ambiguous. This CDR3 region has 13 residues. Trimming left V 8 bases short and J 7 bases short, with 12 bases between. Germline CDR1 is SGHTA and CDR2 is FQGTGA. The chain's CDR3 is CASREADANVLTF. The CDR3 nucleotides are TGTGCCAGCCGCGAGGCTGACGCCAACGTCCTGACTTTC.

The CDR3 nucleotides are TGTGCCAGCAGTCGACTAGCATTTCCCTACGAGCAGTACTTC. It translates to CASSRLAFPYEQYF. The V gene is TRBV27, the J gene TRBJ2-7, with 7 bases that match TRBD2. V gave up 5 bases and J gave up 2 bases; unmatched junction bases: 6. Germline V gene lookup returns CDR1 MNHEY and CDR2 SMNVEV (reference sequence). The CDR3 consists of 14 residues.

V and J are TRBV5-1 and TRBJ1-2; D may be TRBD1 (5 bases). The CDR3 is 17 residues long. Germline lookup yields CDR1 SGHRS and CDR2 YFSETQ. Trimming left V 0 bases short and J 0 bases short, with 15 bases between. In DNA, the CDR3 is TGCGCCAGCAGCTTGGGGACACCGAGAAACACTAACTATGGCTACACCTTC. Amino acids: CASSLGTPRNTNYGYTF.

The chain uses TRBV6-6 and TRBJ2-5; the match to TRBD2 covers 7 bases. J gave up 1 base and V 0 bases, and 5 bases lay outside the gene matches. CDR1 MNHNY and CDR2 SVGAGI come from the germline V gene (reference sequence). The CDR3 totals 16 residues. The CDR3 DNA follows: TGTGCCAGCAGTTACTCAGCGACTAGCCCCCAAGAGACCCAGTACTTC. Its translation is CASSYSATSPQETQYF.

The CDR3 sequence: CASSRATSGSSPQYF. Here the CDR3 DNA reads TGTGCCAGCAGTCGAGCCACTAGCGGGAGCTCCCCCCAGTACTTC. The genes are TRBV27 and TRBJ2-5; TRBD2 agrees at 11 bases. The CDR3 length is 15 residues. The germline CDR1 and CDR2 sequences are MNHEY and SMNVEV (reference sequence). Unmatched junction bases numbered 11, after V lost 5 bases and J lost 9 bases.